This T cell receptor (beta chain) comes out of a study of cytomegalovirus exposure and HLA in healthy donors. Study-level points and caveats: It was reported that the classifier diagnosed cytomegalovirus status with high specificity and sensitivity in both the original and validation cohorts.

The PCR contained 60 Vbeta and 13 Jbeta primers. Assay used: immunoSEQ multiplex PCR; TCRdb lists only in-frame clones, some missing. The sample yields about 170,000 clones, of which the top ten take up about 0.8%. Germline assignment: CDR1 SGDLS and CDR2 YYNGEE. Trimming removed 3 bases at V and 4 bases at J, with 14 bases between. The CDR3 covers 15 residues. About this clone itself: What it recognizes is unknown.

The material sequenced was PBMCs. The sequence was collected from a woman aged 18-35 years in good health and CMV-seropositive. The gene calls are TRBV9 and TRBJ2-1; a weak D match, TRBD1 (5 bases). CDR3: CASSAPQGGYNEQFF. CDR3 coding DNA: TGTGCCAGCAGCGCCCCCCAGGGTGGTTACAATGAGCAGTTCTTC.